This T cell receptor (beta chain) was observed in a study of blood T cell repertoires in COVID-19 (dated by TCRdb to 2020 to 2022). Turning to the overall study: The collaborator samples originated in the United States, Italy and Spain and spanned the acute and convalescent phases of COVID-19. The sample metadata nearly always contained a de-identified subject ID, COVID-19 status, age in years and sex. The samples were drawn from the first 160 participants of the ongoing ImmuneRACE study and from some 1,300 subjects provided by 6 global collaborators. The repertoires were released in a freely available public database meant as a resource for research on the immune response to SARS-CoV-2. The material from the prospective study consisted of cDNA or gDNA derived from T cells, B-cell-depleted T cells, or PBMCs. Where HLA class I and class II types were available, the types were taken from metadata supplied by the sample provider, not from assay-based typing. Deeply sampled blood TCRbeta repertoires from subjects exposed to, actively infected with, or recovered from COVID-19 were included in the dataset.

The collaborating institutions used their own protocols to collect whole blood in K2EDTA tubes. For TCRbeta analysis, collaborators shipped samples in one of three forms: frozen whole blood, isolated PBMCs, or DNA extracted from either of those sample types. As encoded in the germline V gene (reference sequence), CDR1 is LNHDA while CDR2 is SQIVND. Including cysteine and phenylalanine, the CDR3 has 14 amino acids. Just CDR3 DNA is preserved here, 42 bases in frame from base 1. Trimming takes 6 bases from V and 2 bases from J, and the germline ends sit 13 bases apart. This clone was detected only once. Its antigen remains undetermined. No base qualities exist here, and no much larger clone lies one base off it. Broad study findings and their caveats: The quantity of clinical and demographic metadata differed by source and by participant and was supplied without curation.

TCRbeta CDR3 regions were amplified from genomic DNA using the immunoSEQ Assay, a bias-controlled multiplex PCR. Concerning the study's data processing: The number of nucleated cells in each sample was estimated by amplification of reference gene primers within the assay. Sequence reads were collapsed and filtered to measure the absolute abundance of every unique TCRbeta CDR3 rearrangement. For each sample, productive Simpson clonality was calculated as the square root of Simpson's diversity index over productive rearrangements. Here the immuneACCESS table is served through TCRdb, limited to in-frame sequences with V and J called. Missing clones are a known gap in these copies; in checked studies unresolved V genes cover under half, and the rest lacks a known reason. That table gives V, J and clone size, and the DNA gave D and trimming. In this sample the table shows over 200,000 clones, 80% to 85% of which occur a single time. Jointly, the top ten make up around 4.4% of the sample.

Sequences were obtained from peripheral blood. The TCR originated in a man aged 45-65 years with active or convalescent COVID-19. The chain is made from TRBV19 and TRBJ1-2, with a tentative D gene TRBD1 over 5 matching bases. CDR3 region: CASSPPQGNYGYTF. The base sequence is TGTGCCAGTAGCCCCCCGCAGGGAAACTATGGCTACACCTTC.